This T cell receptor beta chain was identified in a study of blood T cell repertoires in COVID-19 (dated by TCRdb to the early 2020s). A note on the overall study: Samples covering the acute and convalescent phases of COVID-19 were provided by collaborators in the United States, Italy and Spain. Sample metadata almost always included a de-identified subject ID, COVID-19 status, age in years and sex. Samples were obtained from the ongoing ImmuneRACE study (first 160 participants) and from 1,254 subjects provided by 6 global collaborators. The material from the prospective study consisted of cDNA or gDNA derived from T cells, B-cell-depleted T cells, or PBMCs. A freely available public database, intended as a resource for researchers studying the immune response to SARS-CoV-2, is where the repertoires were released. Where HLA class I and class II types were available, the types were taken from metadata supplied by the sample provider, not from assay-based typing. Deeply sampled blood TCRbeta repertoires from subjects exposed to, actively infected with, or recovered from COVID-19 were included in the dataset.

Each collaborating institution followed its own protocols to collect whole blood in K2EDTA tubes. For TCRbeta analysis, collaborators shipped samples as frozen whole blood, isolated PBMCs, or DNA extracted from either of those sample types. The immunoSEQ Assay, a bias-controlled multiplex PCR, was used to amplify TCRbeta CDR3 regions from genomic DNA. The study's processing was this. Nucleated cell counts per sample were estimated from amplification of reference gene primers within the assay. To quantify the absolute abundance of each unique TCRbeta CDR3 rearrangement, sequence reads were collapsed and filtered. Productive Simpson clonality was computed per sample as the square root of Simpson's diversity index over productive rearrangements. This is the immuneACCESS table as TCRdb keeps it, with only in-frame sequences that have V and J called. A part of the clones is gone; compared with another copy, unresolved V genes explain less than half, and the rest is unexplained. That table is the source of V, J and clone size, and D and trimming were worked out from the DNA. In this sample the table shows about 220,000 clones, about four fifths of which occur a single time. The ten top clones hold about 2.5% of the sample.

Beyond this particular receptor, the publication reports: Clinical and demographic metadata were provided uncurated, with the amount varying by source and participant.

With regard to this clone: Its cognate antigen has yet to be identified. Base-call qualities are not available, and no considerably larger clone is one nucleotide away.

The V and J ends are trimmed by 8 bases and 4 bases, leaving 9 bases between them. The CDR3 spans 11 residues, from the cysteine through the phenylalanine. CDR3 DNA is the only sequence kept; it has 33 bases, read in frame from the first base. CDR1 and CDR2 (SGHRS, YFSETQ) derive from the germline V gene. In this chain, TRBV5-1 is recombined with TRBJ1-2; the D gene identity is not certain. This clonotype was obtained from a woman between 40 and 55 years old with active or convalescent COVID-19. Source material: peripheral blood. The CDR3 here reads CASTIGYGYTF. The DNA is TGCGCCAGTACTATTGGCTATGGCTACACCTTC.